This T cell receptor (beta chain) was recovered during a study of human T cells and chemical hapten exposure. Study overall: Patients, a majority of them female, were diagnosed with alopecia areata, totalis or universalis. Study results and caveats: The study found that DPC sensitization did not change TCRs above 1 in 1000 frequency.

Of note for this clonotype: Its antigen is unidentified.

Time point here: patch test 1, 2 weeks after DPC sensitization. Regarding treatment: therapeutic diphenylcyclopropenone sensitization with weekly scalp DPC. Ahead of applying each patch test, blood was sampled. The CDR3 consists of 16 residues. CDR1 and CDR2 from the germline V gene are MGHRA and YSYEKL. V gave up 4 bases and J gave up 0 bases, with 13 bases separating them. TCRdb reprocessed the RACE reads via MiXCR and lists one record per CDR3 protein. The sample yields about 340,000 distinct CDR3 sequences, 6% to 8.5% seen once. J is TRBJ1-5 and V is TRBV4-1, with D uncertain. This clonotype originated in a woman aged 18-30 years with alopecia areata. Some clones in this sample may be carry-over from other donors' samples. The sample here was whole blood, taken in connection with sensitization to the hapten diphenylcyclopropenone (DPC). The CDR3 loop reads CASSPIHTDSNQPQHF. DNA for the CDR3: TGCGCCAGCAGCCCGATCCACACCGATAGCAATCAGCCCCAGCATTTT.